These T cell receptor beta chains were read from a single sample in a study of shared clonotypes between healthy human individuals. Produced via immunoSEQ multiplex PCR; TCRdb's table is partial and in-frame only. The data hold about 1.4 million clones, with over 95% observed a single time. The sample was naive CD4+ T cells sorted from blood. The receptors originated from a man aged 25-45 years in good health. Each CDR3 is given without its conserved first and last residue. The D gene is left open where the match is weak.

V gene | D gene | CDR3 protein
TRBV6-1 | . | ASLAINEQF
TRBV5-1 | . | ASSSRGRGPGNEQF
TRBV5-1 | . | ASSREGYGYT
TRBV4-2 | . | ASSQDRLRGGTDTQY
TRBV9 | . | ASSLDPAVGELF
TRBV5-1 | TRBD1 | ASSDPTGASYEQY
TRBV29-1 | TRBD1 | SAGGDSPNYGYT
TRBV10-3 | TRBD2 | AISDVAGGDYEQY
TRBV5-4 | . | ASIPSGRTEAF
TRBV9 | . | ASSVGGGTYEQY
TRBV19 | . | ASSLGEGLVFTQY
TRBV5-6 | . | ASRRVGGEKLF
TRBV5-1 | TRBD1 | ASSGMGQGMGYT
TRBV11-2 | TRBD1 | ASSPGQGREITKNIQY
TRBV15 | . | ATSPRRGDTQY
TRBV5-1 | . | ASSLVVDSGANVLT
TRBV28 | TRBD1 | ARYTGGVGYT
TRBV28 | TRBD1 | ASSSTGGTEAF
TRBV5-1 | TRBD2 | ASSSGLAGDYNEQF
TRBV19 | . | ASSPRARGGELF
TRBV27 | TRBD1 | ASRAIGTVYEQY
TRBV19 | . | ASSTHRGPSGEQF
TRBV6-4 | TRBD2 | ASRAGVAGDSYNEQF